The source of this TCR beta chain is a study of cytomegalovirus exposure and HLA in healthy donors. 60 Vbeta and 13 Jbeta primers were used in PCR. This table comes from immunoSEQ multiplex PCR, and its TCRdb copy is limited to in-frame clones, with some not included. The sample consists of about 120,000 clones, 60% to 85% of them appearing once. The V gene lost 1 base and the J gene lost 7 bases, with 6 bases spanning the gap. The germline gives CDR1 SGDLS, CDR2 YYNGEE. This CDR3 contains 12 residues. The clonotype originates from a middle-aged woman in good health and CMV-seropositive. This chain links TRBV9 with TRBJ2-1; the D is unclear. Sequenced sample: PBMCs. For the CDR3, the DNA is TGTGCCAGCAGCGTAACTCTGAATGAGCAGTTCTTC. It codes for CASSVTLNEQFF.